The present entry profiles one TCR beta chain with its context. The sample contains more than one DNA sequence encoding this CDR3. V was pared by 1 base and J by 0 bases, with 2 bases of the junction left unmatched. The CDR3 has 15 residues. Germline values: CDR1 SEHNR, CDR2 FQNEAQ (reference sequence). The data belong to a study of blood T cell repertoires in COVID-19. Turning to the study itself: Acute-phase and convalescent COVID-19 samples originated in the United States, Italy and Spain. The cDNA or gDNA used as material had been derived from T cells, B-cell-depleted T cells, or PBMCs.

In the original analysis: Amplification from reference gene primers served as the basis for estimated nucleated cell counts. TCRdb's copy holds only in-frame clones and misses some; the assay was immunoSEQ multiplex PCR. Clone size and the V and J calls come from that table; the DNA yielded D and trimming. The sample yields hundreds of thousands of clones, approximately 86% seen once. The sequenced sample consisted of peripheral blood. The chain uses TRBV7-9 and TRBJ1-2, with TRBD1 matching over 7 bases. The TCR sequence derives from a woman aged 45-65 years with active or convalescent COVID-19. In DNA form, the CDR3 reads TGTGCCAGCAGCTTAGACAGGGGAGCTAACTATGGCTACACCTTC. This codes for CASSLDRGANYGYTF.